This TCR beta chain was sequenced for a study of T cell repertoires in cytomegalovirus infection (dated by TCRdb to about 2019). For the study in its entirety: The peptide stimulations were aimed at well-studied HLA-B-restricted epitopes as well as recently identified HLA-C-restricted CMV epitopes, whose presentation resists viral immunomodulation. The HLA type of each donor mattered for the analysis, because public TCR beta signatures pointed to carriage of CMV infection along with the matching HLA type. What the research found in general, with its limitations: In both this cohort and an independent roughly 350-donor cohort, the cumulative frequency of public TCR beta family members distinguished carriers of CMV infection plus the relevant HLA type. In the ex vivo response, HLA-C-restricted CMV-specific TCR beta clonotypes were dominant, and in two of eight donors the single most frequent clonotype came from this HLA-C-restricted group.

According to the germline V gene (reference sequence), CDR1 reads MNHNY and CDR2 reads SVGAGI. V loses 5 bases, J loses 6 bases, and the germline ends lie 13 bases apart. The CDR3 runs 14 residues from the cysteine to the phenylalanine. Left in the record is the CDR3 DNA by itself, 42 bases read in frame from the first base. This sample's treatment or condition label indicates: in vitro stimulation with specific CMV peptide epitopes to enrich CMV-specific T cells. This clonotype was counted ten times or more. What antigen it recognizes has not been identified. Qualities for individual bases were not recorded, and no much larger clone is one base off. The sequencer listed for this sample is Illumina HiSeq 1500. TCRdb reran the public reads through fastp at Q25 and MiXCR, keeping productive beta chains. For every CDR3 protein sequence, its rows merge into one entry that carries the most common genes and DNA. A total of some 940,000 distinct CDR3 sequences appear in this sample, about a third of them only once. The top ten hold around 15% of the sample.

This specimen consisted of cultured CD8+ T cells from PBMCs, obtained from culture after CMV antigen stimulation. The TCR was taken from a human donor in good health (CMV status not recorded). Some clones in this sample may be carry-over from other donors' samples. Rearrangement joined TRBV6-6 to TRBJ2-2; the best D guess is TRBD1, with 6 bases matching. The sequenced DNA is TGTGCCAGCAGTACATTACAGGGCCCCGGGGAGCTGTTTTTT. The encoded protein is CASSTLQGPGELFF.